This T cell receptor beta chain comes out of a study of cytomegalovirus exposure and HLA in healthy donors. On the study more broadly: Early released data had about 80 million unique TCRs, all coming from HLA-typed donors. Study results and limitations: Most of the TCR beta V segments (in an earlier analysis) were productive either about 90% or about 30% of the time.

This clone was recorded once. Its antigen is currently unknown. Trimming cost V 8 bases and J 4 bases, with 7 bases left between them. Per germline, CDR1 SGHTA and CDR2 FQGNSA. This CDR3 spans 11 amino acids. 13 Jbeta primers and 60 Vbeta primers were used for the PCR. Some clones are missing from TCRdb's copy, which holds only in-frame ones; the method was immunoSEQ multiplex PCR. The sample lists fewer than 130,000 clones; 76% were seen once. The sequence was obtained from a young man in good health and CMV-seropositive. Source material: PBMCs. The rearrangement links TRBV7-2 to TRBJ2-3; the D gene is possibly TRBD1 (6 bases). The CDR3 DNA reads as TGTGCCAGCGGGGGCCCAGATACGCAGTATTTT. Translating gives CASGGPDTQYF.